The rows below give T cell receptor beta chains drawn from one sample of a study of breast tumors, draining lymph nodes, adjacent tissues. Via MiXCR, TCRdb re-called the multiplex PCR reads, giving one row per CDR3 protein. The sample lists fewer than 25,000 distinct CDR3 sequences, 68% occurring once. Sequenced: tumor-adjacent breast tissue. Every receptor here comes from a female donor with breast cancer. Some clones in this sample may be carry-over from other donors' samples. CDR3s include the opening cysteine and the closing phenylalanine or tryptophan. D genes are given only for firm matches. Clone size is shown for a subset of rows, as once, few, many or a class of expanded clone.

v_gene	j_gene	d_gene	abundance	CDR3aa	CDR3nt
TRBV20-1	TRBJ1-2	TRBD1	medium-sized	CSAGGQGARGYTF	TGCAGTGCCGGGGGACAGGGGGCGAGAGGCTACACCTTC
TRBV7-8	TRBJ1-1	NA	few	CASSFLKGVNTEAFF	TGTGCCAGCAGCTTCCTAAAGGGGGTGAACACTGAAGCTTTCTTT
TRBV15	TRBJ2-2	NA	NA	CATSRVRDTGELFF	TGTGCCACCAGCAGAGTTAGGGACACCGGGGAGCTGTTTTTT
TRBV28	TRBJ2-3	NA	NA	CASSLSLLTDTQYF	TGTGCCAGCAGCCTCAGTCTGCTCACAGATACGCAGTATTTT
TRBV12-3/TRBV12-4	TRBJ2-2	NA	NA	CASSPDETGELFF	TGTGCCAGCAGCCCTGATGAGACCGGGGAGCTGTTTTTT
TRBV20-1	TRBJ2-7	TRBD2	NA	CSATGGWAGVPDEQYF	TGCAGTGCTACGGGGGGTTGGGCGGGAGTCCCCGACGAGCAGTACTTC
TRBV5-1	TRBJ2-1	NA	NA	CASSLEGPRDNEQFF	TGCGCCAGCAGCTTGGAGGGCCCGAGGGACAATGAGCAGTTCTTC
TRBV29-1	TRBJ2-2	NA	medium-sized	CSVEYGELFF	TGCAGCGTTGAGTACGGGGAGCTGTTTTTT
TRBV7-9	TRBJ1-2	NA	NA	CASSLALAGYTF	TGTGCCAGCAGCTTAGCTCTGGCTGGCTACACCTTC
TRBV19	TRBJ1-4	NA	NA	CASSLRAQQRTSEKLFF	TGTGCCAGTAGTCTTAGGGCCCAACAGAGGACCAGCGAAAAACTGTTTTTT
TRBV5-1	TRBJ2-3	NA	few	CASTRRGTGGDTQYF	TGCGCCAGCACCCGTCGGGGGACCGGGGGAGATACGCAGTATTTT
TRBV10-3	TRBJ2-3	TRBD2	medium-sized	CAISGLAGTDTQYF	TGTGCCATCAGTGGACTAGCGGGCACAGATACGCAGTATTTT
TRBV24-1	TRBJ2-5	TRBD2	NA	CATSDTGLAGGRGETQYF	TGTGCCACCAGTGACACTGGACTAGCGGGAGGGCGAGGAGAGACCCAGTACTTC
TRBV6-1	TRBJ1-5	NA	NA	CASSYRRGPNQPQHF	TGTGCCAGCAGTTATCGGCGGGGGCCTAATCAGCCCCAGCATTTT
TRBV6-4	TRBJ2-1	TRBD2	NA	CASWTSEIKGYNEQFF	TGTGCCAGTTGGACTAGCGAGATAAAGGGGTACAATGAGCAGTTCTTC
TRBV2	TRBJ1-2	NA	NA	CASSEEGPYHYTF	TGTGCCAGCAGTGAAGAGGGTCCTTACCACTACACCTTC
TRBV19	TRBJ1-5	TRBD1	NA	CASRRDRVGNQPQHF	TGTGCCAGTAGACGGGACAGGGTTGGGAATCAGCCCCAGCATTTT
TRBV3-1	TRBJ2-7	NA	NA	CASSTPGGTYEQYF	TGTGCCAGCAGCACTCCCGGTGGGACCTACGAGCAGTACTTC
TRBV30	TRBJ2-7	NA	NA	CAWSFSTGAYEQYF	TGTGCCTGGAGTTTTTCCACGGGGGCCTACGAGCAGTACTTC
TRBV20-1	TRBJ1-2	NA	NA	CSADKGGGDYGYTF	TGCAGTGCTGATAAGGGAGGCGGTGACTATGGCTACACCTTC
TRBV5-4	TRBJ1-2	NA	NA	CASSPDSNYGYTF	TGTGCCAGCAGCCCGGACAGTAACTATGGCTACACCTTC
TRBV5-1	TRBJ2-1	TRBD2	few	CASSLGLAGYNEQFF	TGCGCCAGCAGCTTGGGGCTAGCGGGGTACAATGAGCAGTTCTTC
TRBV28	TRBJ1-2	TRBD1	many	CASRKTGGNYGYTF	TGTGCCAGCAGGAAGACAGGGGGCAACTATGGCTACACCTTC
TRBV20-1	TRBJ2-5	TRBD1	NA	CSARQGQATQYF	TGCAGTGCTAGACAGGGACAGGCGACCCAGTACTTC
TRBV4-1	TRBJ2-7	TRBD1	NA	CASSVILGTGGPDEQYF	TGCGCCAGCAGCGTCATTTTAGGGACAGGAGGCCCGGACGAGCAGTACTTC
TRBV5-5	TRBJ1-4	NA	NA	CASSMAGYDEKLFF	TGCGCCAGCAGCATGGCCGGGTACGATGAAAAACTGTTTTTT
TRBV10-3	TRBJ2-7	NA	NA	CAISDDSLPSYERYF	TGTGCCATCAGTGACGACAGTTTACCCTCCTACGAGCGGTACTTC
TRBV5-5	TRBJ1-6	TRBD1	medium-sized	CASSFTEQGAFGYNSPLHF	TGTGCCAGCAGCTTCACGGAACAGGGGGCCTTTGGGTATAATTCACCCCTCCACTTT
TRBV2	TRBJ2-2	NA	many	CASTVARSTGELFF	TGTGCCAGCACGGTGGCTAGGAGCACCGGGGAGCTGTTTTTT
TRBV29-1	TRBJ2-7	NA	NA	CSVVGPVSSYEQYF	TGCAGCGTTGTGGGCCCCGTGAGCTCCTACGAGCAGTACTTC
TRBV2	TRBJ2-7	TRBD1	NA	CASSVTGAYEQYF	TGTGCCAGCAGTGTAACAGGGGCCTACGAGCAGTACTTC
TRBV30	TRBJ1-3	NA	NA	CAWSGGTGNTIYF	TGTGCCTGGAGTGGGGGAACAGGAAACACCATATATTTT
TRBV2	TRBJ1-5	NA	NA	CASSEKPQGAQPQHF	TGTGCCAGCAGTGAAAAGCCGCAGGGAGCTCAGCCCCAGCATTTT
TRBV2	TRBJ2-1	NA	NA	CASSEYPDDWNEQFF	TGTGCCAGCAGTGAGTATCCGGATGACTGGAATGAGCAGTTCTTC
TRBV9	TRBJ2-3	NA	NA	CASSGGPTGNTDTQYF	TGTGCCAGCAGCGGGGGGCCAACGGGAAACACAGATACGCAGTATTTT
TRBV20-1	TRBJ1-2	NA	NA	CSARETPGSSGYTF	TGCAGTGCTAGAGAAACCCCGGGTTCGTCTGGCTACACCTTC
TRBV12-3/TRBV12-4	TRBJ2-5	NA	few	CASSLSGVETQYF	TGTGCCAGCAGTTTATCCGGGGTAGAGACCCAGTACTTC
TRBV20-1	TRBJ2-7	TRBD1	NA	CSARGTGEYGEQYF	TGCAGTGCCAGGGGGACAGGGGAGTACGGAGAGCAGTACTTC
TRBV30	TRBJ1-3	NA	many	CAQGTGNTIYF	TGTGCCCAGGGGACTGGAAACACCATATATTTT
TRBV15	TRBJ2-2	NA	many	CATNPGELFF	TGTGCCACCAACCCGGGGGAGCTGTTTTTT
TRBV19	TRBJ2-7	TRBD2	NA	CASSIAGGSSGEQYF	TGTGCCAGTAGTATAGCGGGAGGGTCCTCGGGCGAGCAGTACTTC
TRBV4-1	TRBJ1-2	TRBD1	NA	CASSRLPGQGNGYTF	TGCGCCAGCAGCAGACTCCCGGGACAGGGGAATGGCTACACCTTC
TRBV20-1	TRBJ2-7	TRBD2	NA	CSAPVGGTGTYEQYF	TGCAGTGCACCCGTGGGGGGGACGGGAACCTACGAGCAGTACTTC
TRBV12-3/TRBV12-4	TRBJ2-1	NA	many	CASSRSSYNEQFF	TGTGCCAGCAGTCGGAGTTCTTACAATGAGCAGTTCTTC
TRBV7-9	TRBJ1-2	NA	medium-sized	CASSLGGVRYGYTF	TGTGCCAGCAGCTTAGGGGGAGTGCGGTATGGCTACACCTTC
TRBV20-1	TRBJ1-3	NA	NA	CSARPSGVGNTIYF	TGCAGTGCTAGACCTTCAGGGGTCGGAAACACCATATATTTT
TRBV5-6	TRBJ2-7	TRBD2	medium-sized	CASSLDSGGRKEQYF	TGTGCCAGCAGCTTGGACAGTGGCGGGAGGAAGGAGCAGTACTTC
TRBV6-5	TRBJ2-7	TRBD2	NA	CASSTGLAGPFVHF	TGTGCCAGCAGTACGGGACTAGCGGGTCCCTTCGTGCACTTC
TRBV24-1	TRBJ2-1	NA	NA	CATSGDRSNNNEQFF	TGTGCCACCAGCGGGGACCGATCCAACAACAATGAGCAGTTCTTC
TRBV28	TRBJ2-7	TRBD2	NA	CATRTPGTSGYEQYF	TGTGCCACCAGGACCCCGGGGACTAGCGGTTACGAGCAGTACTTC
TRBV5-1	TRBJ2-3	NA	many	CASRMGQDTDTQYF	TGCGCCAGCAGGATGGGACAAGACACAGATACGCAGTATTTT
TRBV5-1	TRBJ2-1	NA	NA	CASSLQGSQANEQFF	TGCGCCAGCAGCTTACAGGGAAGCCAAGCAAATGAGCAGTTCTTC
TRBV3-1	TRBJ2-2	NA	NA	CASSPPLTIGELFF	TGTGCCAGCAGCCCCCCCCTTACGATCGGGGAGCTGTTTTTT
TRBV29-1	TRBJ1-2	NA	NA	CSVQTVPYGYTF	TGCAGCGTTCAGACAGTTCCCTATGGCTACACCTTC